These T cell receptor beta chains were read from a single sample in a study of control samples from healthy donors and cancer patients. Profiling relied on immunoSEQ multiplex PCR, and the TCRdb table lists in-frame clones only, not all of them. The profile shows 100,000 to 150,000 clones, roughly 90% of them singletons. The sequenced sample consisted of blood. These receptors were collected from a man aged 35 to 55 in good health. Each CDR3 is given with its conserved first and last residue. The size field is filled for only some rows; it gives once, few, many or a size class.

size: .
length: 14
V: TRBV11-3
J: TRBJ2-4
CDR3: CASSPGQGMHIQYF

size: few
length: 15
V: TRBV9
J: TRBJ1-1
CDR3: CASSEPGGARSEAFF

size: .
length: 14
V: TRBV3-1/TRBV3-2
J: TRBJ2-2
CDR3: CASSPEGEVGELFF

size: .
length: 18
V: TRBV27
J: TRBJ1-5
CDR3: CASSPWDRSIFSNQPQHF

size: once
length: 15
V: TRBV28
J: TRBJ2-7
CDR3: CASTDLRDRAYEQYF

size: .
length: 12
V: TRBV12-3/TRBV12-4
J: TRBJ1-5
CDR3: CASTGAAQPQHF

size: .
length: 16
V: TRBV28
J: TRBJ1-1
CDR3: CASRLWQGAGNTEAFF

size: .
length: 14
V: TRBV7-3
J: TRBJ2-5
CDR3: CASSPTGFQETQYF

size: .
length: 11
V: TRBV12-3/TRBV12-4
J: TRBJ2-1
CDR3: CASSFGAEQFF

size: .
length: 13
V: TRBV7-9
J: TRBJ2-7
CDR3: CASSPQGEGEQYF

size: .
length: 17
V: TRBV27
J: TRBJ2-6
CDR3: CASRGLAGRSGANVLTF

size: .
length: 15
V: TRBV7-8
J: TRBJ2-7
CDR3: CASSLPGQGKHEQYF

size: .
length: 13
V: TRBV10-3
J: TRBJ1-1
CDR3: CAISESLGGSAFF

size: .
length: 14
V: TRBV7-2
J: TRBJ1-2
CDR3: CASSPYGGSYGYTF

size: .
length: 14
V: TRBV19
J: TRBJ2-1
CDR3: CASSFGGRGNEQFF

size: .
length: 14
V: TRBV9
J: TRBJ2-7
CDR3: CASSVDVTAYEQYF

size: .
length: 13
V: TRBV12-3/TRBV12-4
J: TRBJ1-3
CDR3: CASRPVSGNTIYF

size: once
length: 14
V: TRBV19
J: TRBJ2-2
CDR3: CASSMEAASRELFF

size: .
length: 14
V: TRBV28
J: TRBJ1-2
CDR3: CASSFLTVIGGYTF

size: .
length: 12
V: TRBV3-1/TRBV3-2
J: TRBJ1-6
CDR3: CASSQMDSPLHF

size: .
length: 16
V: TRBV7-9
J: TRBJ2-7
CDR3: CASSPKGGQGQYEQYF

size: .
length: 13
V: TRBV29-1
J: TRBJ1-6
CDR3: CSVREAYNSPLHF

size: .
length: 16
V: TRBV27
J: TRBJ2-7
CDR3: CASSSPGQGQSYEQYF

size: .
length: 14
V: TRBV18
J: TRBJ1-4
CDR3: CASSRGLQREKLFF

size: once
length: 17
V: TRBV5-4
J: TRBJ2-3
CDR3: CASSVRLRGGGTDTQYF

size: once
length: 13
V: TRBV10-3
J: TRBJ1-2
CDR3: CAISQGFGDGYTF

size: .
length: 13
V: TRBV4-1
J: TRBJ1-1
CDR3: CASKRQGSTEAFF

size: .
length: 14
V: TRBV6-5
J: TRBJ2-3
CDR3: CAIPTGSSTDTQYF

size: once
length: 14
V: TRBV6-5
J: TRBJ2-5
CDR3: CASSLRDNQETQYF

size: few
length: 13
V: TRBV18
J: TRBJ1-2
CDR3: CASSPAQGHGYTF

size: .
length: 14
V: TRBV5-1
J: TRBJ2-5
CDR3: CASSPGGAGETQYF

size: .
length: 12
V: TRBV28
J: TRBJ1-1
CDR3: CASSLWLDTAFF

size: .
length: 14
V: TRBV28
J: TRBJ2-3
CDR3: CASSSTGDGDTQYF

size: .
length: 14
V: TRBV6-4
J: TRBJ2-2
CDR3: CASRGQGATGELFF

size: .
length: 16
V: TRBV6-1
J: TRBJ1-6
CDR3: CASSEVEVVRNSPLHF

size: .
length: 12
V: TRBV12-3/TRBV12-4
J: TRBJ2-7
CDR3: CASSFGQTEQYF

size: .
length: 15
V: TRBV11-2
J: TRBJ2-5
CDR3: CASSLTSGGWETQYF

size: few
length: 13
V: TRBV4-1
J: TRBJ1-3
CDR3: CASSDISGNTIYF

size: .
length: 13
V: TRBV19
J: TRBJ1-4
CDR3: CASAIRVDEKLFF

size: .
length: 16
V: TRBV18
J: TRBJ1-1
CDR3: CASSPHDSGVGTEAFF